This paragraph covers one T cell receptor beta chain sequence. This record belongs to a study of neurological immune-mediated disorders. It was from 2 million PBMCs stored at -80 C that the unsorted libraries were obtained. In germline, CDR1 is MNHEY, CDR2 SMNVEV (reference sequence). CDR3 length: 12 residues. V was clipped by 6 bases and J by 10 bases, with 10 bases between them. The cDNA was generated by 5'RACE with 10-nucleotide random UMIs. TCRdb reanalysed the 5' RACE reads using MiXCR and keeps one entry per CDR3 protein. Among about 80,000 distinct CDR3 sequences listed, approximately 5% were seen once.

Sequenced input: PBMCs. The origin of this receptor is a woman aged 25 to 45 with multiple sclerosis. This rearrangement joins TRBV27 to TRBJ1-6; D gene unclear. The CDR3 is CASSTQRSPLHF. CDR3 sequence (DNA): TGTGCCAGCAGCACACAAAGATCACCCCTCCACTTT.